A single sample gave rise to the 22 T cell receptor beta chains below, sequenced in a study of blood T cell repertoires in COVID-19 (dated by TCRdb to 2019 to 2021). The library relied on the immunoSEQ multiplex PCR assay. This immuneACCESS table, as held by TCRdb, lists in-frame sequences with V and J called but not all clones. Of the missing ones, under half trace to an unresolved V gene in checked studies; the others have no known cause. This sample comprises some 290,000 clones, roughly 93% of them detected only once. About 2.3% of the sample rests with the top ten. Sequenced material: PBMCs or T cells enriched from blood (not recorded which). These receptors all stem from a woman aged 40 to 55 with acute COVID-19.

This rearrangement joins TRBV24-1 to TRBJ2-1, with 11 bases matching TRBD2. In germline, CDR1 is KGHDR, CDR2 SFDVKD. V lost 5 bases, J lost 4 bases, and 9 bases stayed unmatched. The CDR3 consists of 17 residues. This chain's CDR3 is CATSAALAGGPYNEQFF. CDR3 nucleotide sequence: TGTGCCACCAGTGCCGCCCTAGCGGGAGGCCCATACAATGAGCAGTTCTTC.

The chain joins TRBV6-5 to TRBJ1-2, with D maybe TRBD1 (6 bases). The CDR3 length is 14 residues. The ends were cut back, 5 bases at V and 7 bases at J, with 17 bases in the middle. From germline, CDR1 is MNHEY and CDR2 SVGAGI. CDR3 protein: CASSLDRFARGYTF. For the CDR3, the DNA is TGTGCCAGCAGTCTCGACAGGTTCGCCCGTGGCTACACCTTC.

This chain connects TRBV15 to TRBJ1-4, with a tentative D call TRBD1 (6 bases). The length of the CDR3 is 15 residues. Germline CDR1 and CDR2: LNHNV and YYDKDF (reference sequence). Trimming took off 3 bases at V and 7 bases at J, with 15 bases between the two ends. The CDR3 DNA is TGTGCCACCAGCAGGACGGGACAATCCTTTGAAAAACTGTTTTTT. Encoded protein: CATSRTGQSFEKLFF. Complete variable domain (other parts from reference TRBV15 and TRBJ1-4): DAMVIQNPRYQVTQFGKPVTLSCSQTLNHNVMYWYQQKSSQAPKLLFHYYDKDFNNEADTPDNFQSRRPNTSFCFLDIRSPGLGDTAMYLCATSRTGQSFEKLFFGSGTQLSVL.

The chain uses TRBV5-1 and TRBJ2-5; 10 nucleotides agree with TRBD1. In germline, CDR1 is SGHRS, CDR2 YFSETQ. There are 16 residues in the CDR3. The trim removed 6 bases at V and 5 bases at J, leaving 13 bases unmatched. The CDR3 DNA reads TGCGCCAGCACCCCTTGGGGGACAGGGGATTTTGAGACCCAGTACTTC. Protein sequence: CASTPWGTGDFETQYF.

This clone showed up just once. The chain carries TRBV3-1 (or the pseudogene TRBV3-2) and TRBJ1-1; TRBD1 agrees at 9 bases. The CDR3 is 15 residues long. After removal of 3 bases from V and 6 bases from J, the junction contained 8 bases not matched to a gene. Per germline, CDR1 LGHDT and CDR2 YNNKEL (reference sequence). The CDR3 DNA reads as TGTGCCAGCAGCCACCCGGGACAGGGAACCTCTGAAGCTTTCTTT. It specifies CASSHPGQGTSEAFF.

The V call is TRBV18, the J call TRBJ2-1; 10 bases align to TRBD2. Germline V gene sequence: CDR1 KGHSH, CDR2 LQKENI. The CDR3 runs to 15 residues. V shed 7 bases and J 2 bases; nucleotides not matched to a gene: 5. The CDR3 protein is CASLEREGPYNEQFF. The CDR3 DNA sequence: TGTGCCAGCTTAGAGCGGGAGGGCCCCTACAATGAGCAGTTCTTC.

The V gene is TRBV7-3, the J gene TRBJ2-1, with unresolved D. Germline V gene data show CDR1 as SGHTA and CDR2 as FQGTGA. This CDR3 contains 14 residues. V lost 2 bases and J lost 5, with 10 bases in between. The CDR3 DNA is TGTGCCAGCAGCTTAGTCTTTAATGACAATGAGCAGTTCTTC. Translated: CASSLVFNDNEQFF.

The DNA for the CDR3 is TGTGCCAGCACCTCTCCTAAATGGGGGGTCATTCAGTACTTC. Translating gives CASTSPKWGVIQYF. The J gene is TRBJ2-4, the V gene TRBV9; a possible D gene is TRBD2 (6 bases). Germline-derived CDR1 and CDR2 are SGDLS and YYNGEE. V was cut by 6 bases and J by 9 bases, with 19 bases left in between. The CDR3 is made up of 14 amino acids.

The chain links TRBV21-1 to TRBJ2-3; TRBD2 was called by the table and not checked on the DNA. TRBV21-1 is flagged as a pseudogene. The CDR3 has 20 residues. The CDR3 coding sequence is TGTGCCAGCAGCAAAGGGGAAGTAGGGAAGGGGGGGAATTTTACAGATACGCAGTATTTT. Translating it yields CASSKGEVGKGGNFTDTQYF.

The CDR3 spells CASSYGIAGGYEQYF. As DNA, the CDR3 is TGTGCCAGCAGCTACGGAATAGCGGGGGGCTACGAGCAGTACTTC. This chain uses TRBV27 with TRBJ2-7; 10 nucleotides agree with TRBD2. Per germline, CDR1 MNHEY and CDR2 SMNVEV (reference sequence). The J segment lost 3 bases and the V segment lost 6 bases, leaving 8 bases of the junction unmatched. The CDR3 sequence is 15 residues long.

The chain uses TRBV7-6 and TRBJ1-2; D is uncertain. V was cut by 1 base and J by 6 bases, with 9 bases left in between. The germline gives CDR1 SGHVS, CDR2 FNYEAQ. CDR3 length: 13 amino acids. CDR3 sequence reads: CASSLEDSDGYTF. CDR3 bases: TGTGCCAGCAGCTTAGAAGATTCGGATGGCTACACCTTC.

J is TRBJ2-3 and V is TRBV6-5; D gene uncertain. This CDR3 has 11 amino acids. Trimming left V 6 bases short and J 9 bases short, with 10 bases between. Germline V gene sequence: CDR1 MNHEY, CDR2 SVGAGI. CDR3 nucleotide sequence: TGTGCCAGCAGGAACGGTTGGACGCAGTATTTT. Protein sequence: CASRNGWTQYF.

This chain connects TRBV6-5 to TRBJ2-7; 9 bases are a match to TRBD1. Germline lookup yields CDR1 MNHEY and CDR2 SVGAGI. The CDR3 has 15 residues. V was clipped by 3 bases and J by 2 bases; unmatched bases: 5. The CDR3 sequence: CASSYGQGYTYEQYF. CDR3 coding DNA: TGTGCCAGCAGTTATGGACAGGGGTACACCTACGAGCAGTACTTC.

This CDR3 reads CASSRRGVQDLYGYTF. In nucleotides, the CDR3 is TGTGCCAGCAGTCGCCGGGGGGTGCAGGATCTCTATGGCTACACCTTC. The chain is built from TRBV28 and TRBJ1-2, with a possible D match to TRBD1 (5 bases). The CDR3 runs to 16 residues. Trimming stripped 5 bases from V and 4 bases from J, with 20 bases between. Per germline, CDR1 MDHEN and CDR2 SYDVKM.

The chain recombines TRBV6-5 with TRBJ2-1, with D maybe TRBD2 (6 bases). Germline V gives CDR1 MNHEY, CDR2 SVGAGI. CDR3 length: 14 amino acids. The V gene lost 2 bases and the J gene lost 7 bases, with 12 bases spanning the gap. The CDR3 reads CASSYVGGVNEQFF. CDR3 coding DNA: TGTGCCAGCAGTTACGTGGGCGGGGTAAATGAGCAGTTCTTC.

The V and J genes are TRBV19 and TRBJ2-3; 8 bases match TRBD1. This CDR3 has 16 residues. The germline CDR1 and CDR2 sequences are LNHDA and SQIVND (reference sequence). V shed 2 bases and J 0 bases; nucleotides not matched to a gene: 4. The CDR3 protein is CASSISPGGSTDTQYF. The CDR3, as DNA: TGTGCCAGTAGTATAAGCCCAGGGGGCAGCACAGATACGCAGTATTTT.

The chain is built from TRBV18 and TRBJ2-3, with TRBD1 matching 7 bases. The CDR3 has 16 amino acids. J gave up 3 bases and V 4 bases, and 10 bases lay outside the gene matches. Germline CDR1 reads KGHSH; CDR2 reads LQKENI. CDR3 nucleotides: TGTGCCAGCTCACAAACTCCAGGGGGTCGGACAGATACGCAGTATTTT. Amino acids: CASSQTPGGRTDTQYF. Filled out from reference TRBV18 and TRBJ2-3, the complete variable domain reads NAGVMQNPRHLVRRRGQEARLRCSPMKGHSHVYWYRQLPEEGLKFMVYLQKENIIDESGMPKERFSAEFPKEGPSILRIQQVVRGDSAAYFCASSQTPGGRTDTQYFGPGTRLTVL.

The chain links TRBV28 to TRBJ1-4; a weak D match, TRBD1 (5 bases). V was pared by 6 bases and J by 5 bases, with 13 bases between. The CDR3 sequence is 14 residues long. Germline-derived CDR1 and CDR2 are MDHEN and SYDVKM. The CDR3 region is CASRPGTLNEKLFF. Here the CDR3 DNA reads TGTGCCAGCAGGCCTGGGACTCTGAATGAAAAACTGTTTTTT.

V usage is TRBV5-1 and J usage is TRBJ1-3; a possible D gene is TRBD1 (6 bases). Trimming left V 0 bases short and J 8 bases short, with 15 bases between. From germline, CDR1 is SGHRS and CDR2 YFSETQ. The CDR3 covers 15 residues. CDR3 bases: TGCGCCAGCAGCTTGGGTCAGGACAGAGGGGACACCATATATTTT. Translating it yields CASSLGQDRGDTIYF.

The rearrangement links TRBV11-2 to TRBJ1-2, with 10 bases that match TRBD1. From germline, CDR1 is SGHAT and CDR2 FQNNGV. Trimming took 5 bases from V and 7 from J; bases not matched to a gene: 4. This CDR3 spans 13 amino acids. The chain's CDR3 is CASSLGTGAGYTF. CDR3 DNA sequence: TGTGCCAGCAGCCTCGGGACAGGGGCTGGCTACACCTTC.

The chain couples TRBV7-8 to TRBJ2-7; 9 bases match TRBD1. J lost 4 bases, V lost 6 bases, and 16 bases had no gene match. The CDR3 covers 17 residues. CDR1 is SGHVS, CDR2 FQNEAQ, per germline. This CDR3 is CASRFGTTGGRGYEQYF. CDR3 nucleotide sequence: TGTGCCAGCAGATTCGGCACCACAGGGGGCCGTGGGTACGAGCAGTACTTC.

The CDR3 reads CSVEGAGETQYF. DNA for the CDR3: TGCAGCGTTGAAGGGGCGGGAGAGACCCAGTACTTC. This chain links TRBV29-1 with TRBJ2-5; D is perhaps TRBD2 (5 bases). V shed 1 base and J shed 4 bases, with 7 bases lying between them. Germline V gene sequence: CDR1 SQVTM, CDR2 ANQGSEA. CDR3 length equals 12 residues.